This TCR beta chain was recorded in a study of blood T cell repertoires in COVID-19. Looking at the study overall: Sites across the United States, Italy and Spain contributed samples from acute and convalescent COVID-19.

Original methodology: Estimated nucleated cell counts came from reference gene primer amplification. The protocol was immunoSEQ multiplex PCR, while the TCRdb copy is restricted to in-frame clones and leaves out a portion. V, J and clone size reflect that table, while D and trimming were determined from the DNA. This table holds around 250,000 clones, roughly 84% found once. The CDR3 totals 16 residues. From germline, CDR1 is SGHTA and CDR2 FQGNSA. V dropped 5 bases and J dropped 2; count of bases not matched to a gene: 8. The clonotype originates from a woman aged 18-30 years with acute or convalescent COVID-19. The gene calls are TRBV7-2 and TRBJ2-7; 11 positions match TRBD2. The source material was peripheral blood. This chain's CDR3 is CASSPPGTSGTYEQYF. The CDR3 region has the DNA TGTGCCAGCAGCCCTCCTGGGACTAGCGGTACCTACGAGCAGTACTTC.